This T cell receptor beta chain was obtained from a study of blood T cell repertoires in COVID-19. Study overall: Samples taken during acute and convalescent COVID-19 were collected in the United States, Italy and Spain. PBMCs, B-cell-depleted T cells, or T cells were the source of the cDNA or gDNA that made up the material.

This clone was counted a few times. Germline lookup yields CDR1 MNHEY and CDR2 SVGAGI. The CDR3 runs to 15 residues. V lost 2 bases to trimming and J lost 10 bases, with 15 bases between them. Per the original methods: How many nucleated cells were present was estimated from reference gene primer amplification. Method: immunoSEQ multiplex PCR; TCRdb's copy keeps in-frame clones and lacks some. The V and J calls and clone size were taken over from that table, and D and trimming were inferred from the DNA. The sample lists 150,000 to 250,000 clones; approximately 80% were seen once. The V call is TRBV6-5, the J call TRBJ1-6, with D maybe TRBD1 (5 bases). The sample was peripheral blood. The receptor comes from a human donor with acute or convalescent COVID-19. The donor label of this sample is uncertain. The CDR3 DNA follows: TGTGCCAGCAGTTACGGAGGGACTCCTGGGTCACCCCTCCACTTT. It encodes CASSYGGTPGSPLHF.